These 29 T cell receptor beta chains share one sample of origin, sequenced in a study of T cell responses to AZD1222 COVID-19 vaccine. Clones were read by immunoSEQ multiplex PCR, and TCRdb kept only the in-frame ones, dropping some. The data show roughly 190,000 clones, over 85% seen once. The sequencing here drew on peripheral blood, taken on day 0 of AZD1222 vaccination. The origin of the receptors is an adult in good health.

The genes are TRBV25-1 and TRBJ1-1; D is unclear. Per the germline V gene, CDR1 is MGHDK and CDR2 is SYGVNS. The V gene lost 6 bases and the J gene lost 1 base, with 12 bases spanning the gap. This CDR3 is 14 amino acids long. For the CDR3, the DNA is TGTGCCAGCAGAAAGCATGACCAGAACACTGAAGCTTTCTTT. This gives the protein CASRKHDQNTEAFF. The entire variable domain, with the rest obtained from reference TRBV25-1 and TRBJ1-1, is as follows: EADIYQTPRYLVIGTGKKITLECSQTMGHDKMYWYQQDPGMELHLIHYSYGVNSTEKGDLSSESTVSRIRTEHFPLTLESARPSHTSQYLCASRKHDQNTEAFFGQGTRLTVV.

The V and J genes are TRBV19 and TRBJ1-1; a possible D gene is TRBD1 (5 bases). V was trimmed by 9 bases and J by 5 bases, leaving 10 bases between them. CDR1 and CDR2 from the germline V gene are LNHDA and SQIVND (reference sequence). The CDR3 has 11 amino acids. For the CDR3, the DNA is TGTGCCAGCAGGGAAAGGACTGAAGCTTTCTTT. Translation gives CASRERTEAFF.

V is TRBV2 and J is TRBJ2-5; D is uncertain. V dropped 2 bases and J dropped 14 bases, with 15 bases sitting between them. This CDR3 comprises 12 residues. The germline V gene has CDR1 SNHLY and CDR2 FYNNEI. This chain's CDR3 is CASSENLNSPYF. In DNA, the CDR3 is TGTGCCAGCAGTGAAAATCTTAACAGTCCCTACTTC.

The chain recombines TRBV11-2 with TRBJ2-5, with TRBD2 identical over 10 bases. The CDR3 is made up of 16 amino acids. Germline values: CDR1 SGHAT, CDR2 FQNNGV. V lost 1 base, J lost 1 base, and 3 bases stayed unmatched. CDR3 sequence: CASSLAPSGGQETQYF. CDR3 nucleotides: TGTGCCAGCAGCTTAGCCCCTAGCGGGGGCCAAGAGACCCAGTACTTC.

The chain uses TRBV11-3 and TRBJ2-1; perhaps TRBD1 as D (6 bases). The CDR3 has 15 amino acids. Germline CDR1 SGHNT, CDR2 YENEEA. V was trimmed by 2 bases and J by 3 bases, leaving 11 bases between them. CDR3 in amino acids: CASSLRPGVYNEQFF. DNA for the CDR3: TGTGCCAGCAGCTTAAGGCCAGGGGTCTACAATGAGCAGTTCTTC.

The rearrangement joins TRBV11-2 to TRBJ2-1; TRBD2 agrees at 9 bases. This CDR3 region has 15 residues. Trimming took 4 bases from V and 7 from J; bases not matched to a gene: 8. CDR1 SGHAT and CDR2 FQNNGV come from the germline V gene. CDR3 loop: CASSSSGTSLNEQFF. The DNA for the CDR3 is TGTGCCAGCAGCTCATCTGGGACTAGCTTGAATGAGCAGTTCTTC.

The rearrangement links TRBV7-9 to TRBJ2-7; 8 bases match TRBD1. The CDR3 is 15 amino acids. Unmatched junction bases numbered 10, after V lost 5 bases and J lost 4 bases. The V gene's germline CDR1 is SEHNR and CDR2 FQNEAQ (reference sequence). CDR3 sequence: CASSPPDRVRYEQYF. The CDR3 nucleotides are TGTGCCAGCAGCCCGCCGGACAGGGTTCGGTACGAGCAGTACTTC. Variable domain in full (rest from reference TRBV7-9 and TRBJ2-7): DTGVSQNPRHKITKRGQNVTFRCDPISEHNRLYWYRQTLGQGPEFLTYFQNEAQLEKSRLLSDRFSAERPKGSFSTLEIQRTEQGDSAMYLCASSPPDRVRYEQYFGPGTRLTVT.

This clone was counted a single time. The V gene is TRBV21-1, the J gene TRBJ2-7; TRBD2 was called by the table and not checked on the DNA. TRBV21-1 is a pseudogene. The CDR3 covers 16 residues. CDR3 loop: CASSICVGVLGYEQYF. In DNA form, the CDR3 reads TGTGCCAGCAGCATTTGCGTGGGAGTCCTTGGCTACGAGCAGTACTTC.

This chain connects TRBV5-1 to TRBJ1-1; the match to TRBD1 covers 8 bases. Trimming removed 3 bases from V and 0 bases from J; junction bases left unmatched: 4. Germline V lookup: CDR1 SGHRS, CDR2 YFSETQ. The CDR3 runs 15 residues. The CDR3 DNA follows: TGCGCCAGCAGCTACGGACAGGGCCTGAACACTGAAGCTTTCTTT. Amino acids: CASSYGQGLNTEAFF.

The CDR3 spells CAWSIGYGYTF. Here the CDR3 DNA reads TGTGCCTGGAGTATAGGCTATGGCTACACCTTC. The chain joins TRBV30 to TRBJ1-2; D ambiguous. Per germline, CDR1 GTSNPN and CDR2 SVGIG (reference sequence). The CDR3 length is 11 residues. Trimming removed 2 bases from V and 4 bases from J, with 5 bases in between.

The rearrangement uses TRBV11-2 and TRBJ2-7, with D possibly TRBD2 on 6 matching bases. V lost 2 bases and J 11 bases, leaving 22 bases between the germline ends. The germline gives CDR1 SGHAT, CDR2 FQNNGV. This CDR3 is built from 15 residues. CDR3 amino acids: CASSLRSGRDVVKYF. The CDR3 nucleotides are TGTGCCAGCAGCTTAAGATCAGGGCGGGACGTCGTGAAGTACTTC.

The rearrangement joins TRBV7-8 to TRBJ2-5, with TRBD2 as a possible D gene (6 bases). The CDR3 has 14 residues. V gave up 5 bases and J gave up 9 bases, with 19 bases separating them. Per the germline V gene, CDR1 is SGHVS and CDR2 is FQNEAQ. The CDR3 DNA reads TGTGCCAGCAGCACGGACTACCTACGAATGGCCCAGTACTTC. Its translation: CASSTDYLRMAQYF.

The J gene is TRBJ2-1, the V gene TRBV14; no firm D call. Deletions cut 1 base from V and 2 bases from J, with 9 bases between. Germline V gives CDR1 SGHDN, CDR2 FVKESK. This CDR3 contains 15 residues. CDR3 region: CASSQVVTTYNEQFF. CDR3 in DNA: TGTGCCAGCAGCCAAGTGGTGACCACCTACAATGAGCAGTTCTTC.

This chain connects TRBV19 to TRBJ2-7; D gene unclear. V was pared by 0 bases and J by 3 bases, with 6 bases between. The CDR3 covers 13 residues. CDR1 is LNHDA, CDR2 SQIVND, per germline (reference sequence). CDR3 in amino acids: CASSIDHDYEQYF. The CDR3, as DNA: TGTGCCAGTAGTATAGATCACGACTACGAGCAGTACTTC.

This chain connects TRBV5-1 to TRBJ1-3; the D gene is possibly TRBD1 (6 bases). V was pared by 4 bases and J by 2 bases, with 10 bases between. There are 14 residues in the CDR3. In germline, CDR1 is SGHRS, CDR2 YFSETQ. As DNA, the CDR3 is TGCGCCAGCAGCACAGGGACAACTGGAAACACCATATATTTT. It codes for CASSTGTTGNTIYF.

The J gene is TRBJ1-2, the V gene TRBV19, with D unresolved. This CDR3 contains 12 residues. Trimming removed 3 bases from V and 6 bases from J, with 8 bases in between. The germline V gene has CDR1 LNHDA and CDR2 SQIVND (reference sequence). In DNA, the CDR3 is TGTGCCAGTAGTATGTGGAGGGATGGCTACACCTTC. It translates to CASSMWRDGYTF.

The gene calls are TRBV6-5 and TRBJ1-4, with D possibly TRBD1 on 5 matching bases. This CDR3 is built from 14 residues. Trimming removed 4 bases from V and 7 bases from J, with 13 bases in between. In germline, CDR1 is MNHEY, CDR2 SVGAGI. The CDR3 coding sequence is TGTGCCAGCAGTTTTTATGGGGGAGGTGAAAAACTGTTTTTT. Translated: CASSFYGGGEKLFF.

The sample holds one count of this clone. The V gene is TRBV6-5, the J gene TRBJ1-3, with D possibly TRBD1 on 5 matching bases. Germline CDR1 MNHEY, CDR2 SVGAGI. Deletions cut 11 bases from V and 0 bases from J, with 14 bases between. The CDR3 loop spans 14 amino acids. CDR3 nucleotide sequence: TGTGCCTCCAGGGACCTGAGCTCTGGAAACACCATATATTTT. The encoded protein is CASRDLSSGNTIYF.

This rearrangement joins TRBV6-5 to TRBJ2-1; TRBD1 aligns across 8 bases. Germline CDR1 is MNHEY and CDR2 is SVGAGI. This CDR3 spans 14 amino acids. The trim removed 6 bases at V and 6 bases at J, leaving 7 bases unmatched. The CDR3 is CASRPQGGGNEQFF. The CDR3 coding sequence is TGTGCCAGCAGGCCACAGGGGGGCGGCAATGAGCAGTTCTTC.

J is TRBJ1-5 and V is TRBV6-5, with D hard to call. The CDR3 consists of 13 residues. The V and J ends lost 5 bases and 7 bases respectively, with 12 bases between them. Germline V gives CDR1 MNHEY, CDR2 SVGAGI. The CDR3 region is CASSPAPPQPQHF. As DNA, the CDR3 is TGTGCCAGCAGTCCGGCCCCCCCCCAGCCCCAGCATTTT.

This chain links TRBV7-9 with TRBJ2-7, with D hard to call. The CDR3 totals 13 residues. V was cut by 3 bases and J by 0 bases, with 6 bases left in between. In germline, CDR1 is SEHNR, CDR2 FQNEAQ (reference sequence). The CDR3 DNA reads as TGTGCCAGCAGCTTGACTGCCTCCTACGAGCAGTACTTC. This encodes CASSLTASYEQYF.

The chain combines TRBV2 with TRBJ1-2; 8 bases align to TRBD1. The CDR3 loop spans 13 amino acids. From germline, CDR1 is SNHLY and CDR2 FYNNEI. J lost 4 bases, V lost 6 bases, and 4 bases had no gene match. DNA for the CDR3: TGTGCCAGCAGGCGACAGGGGACCTATGGCTACACCTTC. As protein: CASRRQGTYGYTF.

This clone was seen just once. The chain carries TRBV29-1 and TRBJ1-3; the D is unclear. The CDR3 sequence is 13 residues long. Deletions cut 7 bases from V and 1 base from J, with 11 bases between. Germline values: CDR1 SQVTM, CDR2 ANQGSEA. The CDR3: CSAGGLSGNTIYF. CDR3 bases: TGCAGCGCCGGAGGCTTATCTGGAAACACCATATATTTT. Together with reference TRBV29-1 and TRBJ1-3, the CDR3 gives the full variable domain: SAVISQKPSRDICQRGTSLTIQCQVDSQVTMMFWYRQQPGQSLTLIATANQGSEATYESGFVIDKFPISRPNLTFSTLTVSNMSPEDSSIYLCSAGGLSGNTIYFGEGSWLTVV.

The chain employs TRBV6-5 and TRBJ1-5, with a weak D call TRBD1 (5 bases). CDR3 size: 14 residues. The germline V and J ends were trimmed by 7 bases and 7 bases, with 17 bases remaining between them. Per the germline V gene, CDR1 is MNHEY and CDR2 is SVGAGI. CDR3 residues: CASNLQGSRQPQHF. Here the CDR3 DNA reads TGTGCCAGCAACCTCCAGGGCTCTAGACAGCCCCAGCATTTT.

The rearrangement joins TRBV14 to TRBJ1-2, with D tentatively TRBD1 (6 bases). The CDR3 is 15 amino acids. Germline assignment: CDR1 SGHDN and CDR2 FVKESK. V shed 1 base and J shed 2 bases, with 11 bases lying between them. This CDR3 is CASSQVGRGNYGYTF. In DNA form, the CDR3 reads TGTGCCAGCAGCCAAGTAGGCAGGGGAAACTATGGCTACACCTTC.

The chain joins TRBV6-5 to TRBJ1-6; tentatively, D is TRBD1 (5 bases). Germline V gives CDR1 MNHEY, CDR2 SVGAGI. The V and J ends lost 0 bases and 9 bases respectively, with 12 bases between them. The CDR3 sequence is 15 residues long. Here the CDR3 reads CASSYSTAGLSPLHF. The CDR3 nucleotides read TGTGCCAGCAGTTACTCGACGGCAGGGCTTTCACCCCTCCACTTT.

DNA for the CDR3: TGTGCCAGTAGGGACGGGACAGGTGGTGGTTATTCACCCCTCCACTTT. The encoded protein is CASRDGTGGGYSPLHF. The chain couples TRBV19 to TRBJ1-6, with 8 bases that match TRBD1. The ends lost 6 bases at V and 8 bases at J; junction bases unmatched: 12. This CDR3 has 16 residues. Germline CDR1 is LNHDA and CDR2 is SQIVND (reference sequence).

The genes are TRBV7-2 and TRBJ1-6; D is undetermined. CDR1 and CDR2 (germline): SGHTA, FQGNSA. This CDR3 is 16 amino acids long. V shed 1 base and J shed 14 bases, with 21 bases lying between them. CDR3 sequence (DNA): TGTGCCAGCAGCTTAGGTGGTTCAGAGGGCGGAGATGCCCTCCACTTT. The encoded protein is CASSLGGSEGGDALHF.

V and J are TRBV2 and TRBJ2-1; D gene unclear. This CDR3 is built from 11 residues. Trimming shortened V by 5 bases and J by 10 bases, and 9 bases separated the two germline ends. Per germline, CDR1 SNHLY and CDR2 FYNNEI. CDR3 protein: CASSPIIEQFF. The CDR3 DNA sequence: TGTGCCAGCAGTCCGATCATCGAGCAGTTCTTC.